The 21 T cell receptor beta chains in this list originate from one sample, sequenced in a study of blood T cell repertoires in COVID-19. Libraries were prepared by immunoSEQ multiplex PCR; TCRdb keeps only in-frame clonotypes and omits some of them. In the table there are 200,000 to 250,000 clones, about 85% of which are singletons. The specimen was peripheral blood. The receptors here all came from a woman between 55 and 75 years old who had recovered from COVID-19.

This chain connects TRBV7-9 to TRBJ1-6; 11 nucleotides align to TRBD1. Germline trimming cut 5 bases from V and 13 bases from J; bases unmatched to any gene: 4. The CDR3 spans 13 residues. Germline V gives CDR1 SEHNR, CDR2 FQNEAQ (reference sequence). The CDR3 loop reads CASSLGQGAPLHF. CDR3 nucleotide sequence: TGTGCCAGCAGCCTCGGACAGGGGGCTCCCCTCCACTTT. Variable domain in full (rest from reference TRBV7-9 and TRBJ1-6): DTGVSQNPRHKITKRGQNVTFRCDPISEHNRLYWYRQTLGQGPEFLTYFQNEAQLEKSRLLSDRFSAERPKGSFSTLEIQRTEQGDSAMYLCASSLGQGAPLHFGNGTRLTVT.

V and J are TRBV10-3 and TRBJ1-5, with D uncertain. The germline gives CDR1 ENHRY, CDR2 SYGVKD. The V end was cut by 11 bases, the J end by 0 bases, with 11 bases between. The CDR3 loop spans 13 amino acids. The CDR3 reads CAVGRDSNQPQHF. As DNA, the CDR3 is TGTGCCGTAGGGAGAGATAGCAATCAGCCCCAGCATTTT.

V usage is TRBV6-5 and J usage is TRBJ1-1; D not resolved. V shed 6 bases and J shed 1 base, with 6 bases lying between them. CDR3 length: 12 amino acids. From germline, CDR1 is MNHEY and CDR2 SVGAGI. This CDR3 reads CASRQRNTEAFF. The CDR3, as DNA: TGTGCCAGCAGACAACGGAACACTGAAGCTTTCTTT.

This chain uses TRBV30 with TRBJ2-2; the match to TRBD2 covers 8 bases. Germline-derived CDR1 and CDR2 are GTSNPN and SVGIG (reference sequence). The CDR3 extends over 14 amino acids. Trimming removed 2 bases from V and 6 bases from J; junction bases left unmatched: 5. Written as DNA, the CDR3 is TGTGCCTGGAGTCCAGCGGGGGTGGCCGGGGAGCTGTTTTTT. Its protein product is CAWSPAGVAGELFF.

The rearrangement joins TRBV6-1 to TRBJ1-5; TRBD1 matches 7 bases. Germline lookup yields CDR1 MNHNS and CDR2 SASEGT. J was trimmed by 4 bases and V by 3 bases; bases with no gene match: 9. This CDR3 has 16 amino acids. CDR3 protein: CASSELPGQQNQPQHF. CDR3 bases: TGTGCCAGCAGTGAGCTTCCGGGACAGCAAAATCAGCCCCAGCATTTT.

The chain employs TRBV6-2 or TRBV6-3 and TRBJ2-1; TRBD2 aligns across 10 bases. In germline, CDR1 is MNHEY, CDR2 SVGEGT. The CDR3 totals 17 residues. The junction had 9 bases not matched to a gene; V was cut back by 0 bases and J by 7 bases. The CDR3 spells CASSYSKLAGSMNEQFF. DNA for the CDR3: TGTGCCAGCAGTTACTCGAAACTAGCGGGGTCGATGAATGAGCAGTTCTTC.

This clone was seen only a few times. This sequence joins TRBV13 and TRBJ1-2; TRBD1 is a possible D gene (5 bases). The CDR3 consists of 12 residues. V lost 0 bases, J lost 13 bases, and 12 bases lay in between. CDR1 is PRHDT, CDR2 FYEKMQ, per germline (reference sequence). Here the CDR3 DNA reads TGTGCCAGCAGCTTAGGTCGTGGGGCCTTCACCTTC. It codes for CASSLGRGAFTF. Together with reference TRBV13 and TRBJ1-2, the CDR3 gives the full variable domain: AAGVIQSPRHLIKEKRETATLKCYPIPRHDTVYWYQQGPGQDPQFLISFYEKMQSDKGSIPDRFSAQQFSDYHSELNMSSLELGDSALYFCASSLGRGAFTFGSGTRLTVV.

The CDR3 spells CASSLGEGTEAFF. CDR3 in DNA: TGTGCCAGCAGCTTAGGTGAGGGTACCGAAGCTTTCTTT. The chain recombines TRBV13 with TRBJ1-1; D remains unclear. Trimming removed 0 bases from V and 8 bases from J, with 10 bases in between. Germline CDR1 and CDR2: PRHDT and FYEKMQ (reference sequence). There are 13 residues in the CDR3.

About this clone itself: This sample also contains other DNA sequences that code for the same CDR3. The CDR3 is CAWSALGQGNYGYTF. CDR3 sequence (DNA): TGTGCCTGGAGTGCTCTGGGACAGGGAAACTATGGCTACACCTTC. The chain carries TRBV30 and TRBJ1-2; 9 nucleotides line up with TRBD1. This CDR3 contains 15 residues. V dropped 1 base and J dropped 2; count of bases not matched to a gene: 5. The germline gives CDR1 GTSNPN, CDR2 SVGIG (reference sequence).

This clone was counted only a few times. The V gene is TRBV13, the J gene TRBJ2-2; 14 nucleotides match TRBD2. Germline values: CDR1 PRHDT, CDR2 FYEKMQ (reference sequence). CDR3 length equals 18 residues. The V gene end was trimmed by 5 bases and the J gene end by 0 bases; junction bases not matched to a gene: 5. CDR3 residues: CASSLEGLAGANTGELFF. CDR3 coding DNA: TGTGCCAGCAGCCTCGAGGGACTAGCGGGGGCGAACACCGGGGAGCTGTTTTTT.

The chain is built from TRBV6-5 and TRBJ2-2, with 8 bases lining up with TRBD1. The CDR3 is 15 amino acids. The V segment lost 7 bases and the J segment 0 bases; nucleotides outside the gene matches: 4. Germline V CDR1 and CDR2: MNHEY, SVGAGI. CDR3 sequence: CASILQGANTGELFF. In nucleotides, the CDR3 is TGTGCCAGCATCTTACAGGGGGCGAACACCGGGGAGCTGTTTTTT.

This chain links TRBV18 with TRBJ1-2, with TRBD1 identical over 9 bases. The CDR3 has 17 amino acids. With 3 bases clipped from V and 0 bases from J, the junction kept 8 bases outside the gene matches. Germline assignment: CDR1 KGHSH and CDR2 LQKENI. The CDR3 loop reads CASSPSGQGPSNYGYTF. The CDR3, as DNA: TGTGCCAGCTCACCTTCGGGACAGGGTCCTTCTAACTATGGCTACACCTTC.

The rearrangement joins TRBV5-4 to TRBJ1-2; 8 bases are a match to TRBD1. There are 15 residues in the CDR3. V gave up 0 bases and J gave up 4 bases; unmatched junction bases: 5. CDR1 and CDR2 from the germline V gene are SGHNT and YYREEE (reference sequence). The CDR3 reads CASSLAKGTGYGYTF. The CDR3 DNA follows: TGTGCCAGCAGCTTGGCCAAAGGGACAGGCTATGGCTACACCTTC.

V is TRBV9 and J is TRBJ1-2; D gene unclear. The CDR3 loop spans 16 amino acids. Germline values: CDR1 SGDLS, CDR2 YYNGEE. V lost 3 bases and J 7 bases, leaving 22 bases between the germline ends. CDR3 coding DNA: TGTGCCAGCAGCGCGAGAGGGTTTCTCGTGCCTAGTGGCTACACCTTC. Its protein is CASSARGFLVPSGYTF.

The CDR3 region has the DNA TGTGCCAGCAGCACCGATCAGTCCTACGAGCAGTACTTC. It translates to CASSTDQSYEQYF. V is TRBV5-4 and J is TRBJ2-7; D not certain. The CDR3 sequence is 13 residues long. V gave up 4 bases and J gave up 1 base, with 9 bases separating them. Germline V lookup: CDR1 SGHNT, CDR2 YYREEE (reference sequence).

CDR3 bases: TGCGCCAGCAGCCCCAGCCTTGAGGGATACACAGATACGCAGTATTTT. Amino acids: CASSPSLEGYTDTQYF. The chain combines TRBV5-1 with TRBJ2-3, with D possibly being TRBD2 (5 bases). The V and J ends lost 4 bases and 2 bases respectively, with 17 bases between them. This CDR3 has 16 amino acids. Germline V lookup: CDR1 SGHRS, CDR2 YFSETQ.

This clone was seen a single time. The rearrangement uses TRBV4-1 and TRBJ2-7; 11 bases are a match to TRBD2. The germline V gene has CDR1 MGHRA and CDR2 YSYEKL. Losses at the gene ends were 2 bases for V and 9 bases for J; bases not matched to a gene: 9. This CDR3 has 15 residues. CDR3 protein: CASSQQTSGVPRQYF. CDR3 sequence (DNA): TGCGCCAGCAGCCAACAGACTAGCGGGGTTCCCCGGCAGTACTTC.

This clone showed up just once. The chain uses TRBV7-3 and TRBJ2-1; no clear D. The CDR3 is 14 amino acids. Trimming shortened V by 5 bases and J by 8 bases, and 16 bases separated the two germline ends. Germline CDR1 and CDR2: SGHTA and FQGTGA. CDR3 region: CASSPDPLGHEQFF. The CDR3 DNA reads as TGTGCCAGCAGCCCCGACCCTCTTGGGCATGAGCAGTTCTTC.

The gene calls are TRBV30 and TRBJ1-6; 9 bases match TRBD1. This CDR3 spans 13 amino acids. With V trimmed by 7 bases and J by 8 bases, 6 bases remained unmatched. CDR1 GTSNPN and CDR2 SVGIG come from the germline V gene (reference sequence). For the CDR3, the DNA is TGTGCCTACCTTTGGACAGGGGATTCACCCCTCCACTTT. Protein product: CAYLWTGDSPLHF.

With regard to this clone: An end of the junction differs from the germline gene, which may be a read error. CDR3: CASRLTANTEAFF. The CDR3 DNA sequence: TGTGCCAGCAGGTTAACGGCGAACACTGAAGCTTTCTTT. The chain uses TRBV7-3 and TRBJ1-1; D is uncertain. From germline, CDR1 is SGHTA and CDR2 FQGTGA. The CDR3 is 13 residues long.

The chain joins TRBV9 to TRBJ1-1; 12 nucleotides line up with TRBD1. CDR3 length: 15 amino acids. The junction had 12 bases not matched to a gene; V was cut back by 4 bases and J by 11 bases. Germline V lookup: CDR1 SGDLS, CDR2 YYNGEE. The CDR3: CASSRGTGGAFLAFF. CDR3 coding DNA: TGTGCCAGCAGCCGTGGGACAGGGGGCGCCTTCCTGGCTTTCTTT.